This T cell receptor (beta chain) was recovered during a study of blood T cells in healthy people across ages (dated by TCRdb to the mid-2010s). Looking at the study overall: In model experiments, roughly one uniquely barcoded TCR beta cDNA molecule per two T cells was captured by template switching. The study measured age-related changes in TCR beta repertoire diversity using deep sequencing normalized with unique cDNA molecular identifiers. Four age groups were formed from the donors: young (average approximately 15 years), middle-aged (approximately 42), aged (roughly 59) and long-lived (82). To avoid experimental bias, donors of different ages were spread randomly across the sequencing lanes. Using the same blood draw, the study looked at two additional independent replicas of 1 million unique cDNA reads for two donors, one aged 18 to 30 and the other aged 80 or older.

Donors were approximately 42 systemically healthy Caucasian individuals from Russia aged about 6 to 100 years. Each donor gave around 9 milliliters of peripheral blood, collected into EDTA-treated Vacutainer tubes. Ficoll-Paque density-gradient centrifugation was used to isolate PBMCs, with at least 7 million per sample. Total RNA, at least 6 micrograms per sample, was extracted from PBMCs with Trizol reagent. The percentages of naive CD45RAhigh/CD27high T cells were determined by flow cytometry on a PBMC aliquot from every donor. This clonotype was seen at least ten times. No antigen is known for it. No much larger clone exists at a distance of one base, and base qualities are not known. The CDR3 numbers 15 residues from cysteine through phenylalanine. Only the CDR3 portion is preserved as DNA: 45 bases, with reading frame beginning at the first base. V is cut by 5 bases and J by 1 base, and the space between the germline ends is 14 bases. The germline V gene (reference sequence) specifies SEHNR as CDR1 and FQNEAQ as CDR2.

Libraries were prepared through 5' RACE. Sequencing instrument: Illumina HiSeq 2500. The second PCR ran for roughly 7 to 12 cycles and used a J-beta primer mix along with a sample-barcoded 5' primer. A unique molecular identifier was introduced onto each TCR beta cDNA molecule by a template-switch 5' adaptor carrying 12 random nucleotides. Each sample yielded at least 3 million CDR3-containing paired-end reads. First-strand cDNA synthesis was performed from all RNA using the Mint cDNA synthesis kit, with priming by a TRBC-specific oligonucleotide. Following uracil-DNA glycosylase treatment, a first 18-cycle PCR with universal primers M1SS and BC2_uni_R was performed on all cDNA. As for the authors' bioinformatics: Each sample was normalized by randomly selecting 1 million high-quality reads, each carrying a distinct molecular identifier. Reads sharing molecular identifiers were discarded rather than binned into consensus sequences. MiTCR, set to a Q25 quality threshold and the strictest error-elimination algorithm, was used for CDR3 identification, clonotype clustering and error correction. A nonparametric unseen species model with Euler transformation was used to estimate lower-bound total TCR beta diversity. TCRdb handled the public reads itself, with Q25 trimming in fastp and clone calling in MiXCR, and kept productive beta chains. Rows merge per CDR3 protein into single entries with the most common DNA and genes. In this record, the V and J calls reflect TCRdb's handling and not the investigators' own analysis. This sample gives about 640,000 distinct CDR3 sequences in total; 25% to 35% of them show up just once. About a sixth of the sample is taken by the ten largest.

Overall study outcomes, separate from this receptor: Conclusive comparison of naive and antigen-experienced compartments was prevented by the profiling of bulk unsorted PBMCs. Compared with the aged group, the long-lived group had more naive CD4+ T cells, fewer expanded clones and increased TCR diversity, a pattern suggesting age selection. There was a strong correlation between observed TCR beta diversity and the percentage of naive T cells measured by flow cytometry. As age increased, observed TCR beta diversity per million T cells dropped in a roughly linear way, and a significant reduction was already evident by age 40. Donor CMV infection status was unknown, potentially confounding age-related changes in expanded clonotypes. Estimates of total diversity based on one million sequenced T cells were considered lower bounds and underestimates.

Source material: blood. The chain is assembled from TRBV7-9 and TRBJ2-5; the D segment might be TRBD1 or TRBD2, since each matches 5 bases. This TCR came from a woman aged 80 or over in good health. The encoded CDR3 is CASSQALRGQETQYF. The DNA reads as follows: TGTGCCAGCAGCCAAGCCTTGAGGGGCCAAGAGACCCAGTACTTC. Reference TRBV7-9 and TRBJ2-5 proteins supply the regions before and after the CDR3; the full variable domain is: DTGVSQNPRHKITKRGQNVTFRCDPISEHNRLYWYRQTLGQGPEFLTYFQNEAQLEKSRLLSDRFSAERPKGSFSTLEIQRTEQGDSAMYLCASSQALRGQETQYFGPGTRLLVL.